These 9 T cell receptor beta chains originate from one sample sequenced in a study of regulatory T cells in long-lasting Graves disease. Building the TCR beta libraries relied on iRepertoire HTBI primers, and CDR3 regions underwent Arm-PCR. TCRdb re-analysed the multiplex PCR reads in MiXCR, keeping a single row per CDR3 protein. The sample lists a few hundred thousand distinct CDR3 sequences; less than 15% were seen once. Noted time point: newly diagnosed GD, antithyroid drugs for less than 3 months. PBMC RNA was the source of the TCR library. This sample was shared with a second study, whose subject was T cells in Graves' hyperthyroidism and ophthalmopathy.

The specimen comprised peripheral blood mononuclear cells (PBMCs), sampled at new diagnosis, from a patient treated with antithyroid drugs. The receptor source for this set is a man aged 25 to 45 with Graves disease.

This clonotype turned up a few times. V and J are TRBV7-2 and TRBJ1-1, with 9 bases matching TRBD1. This CDR3 comprises 15 residues. Per germline, CDR1 SGHTA and CDR2 FQGNSA. After removal of 4 bases from V and 1 base from J, the junction contained 4 bases not matched to a gene. The CDR3 sequence: CASSYYRGRNTEAFF. The CDR3 nucleotides are TGTGCCAGCAGCTACTACAGGGGGCGGAACACTGAAGCTTTCTTT. Combining the CDR3 with reference TRBV7-2 and TRBJ1-1 gives the whole variable domain GAGVSQSPSNKVTEKGKDVELRCDPISGHTALYWYRQSLGQGLEFLIYFQGNSAPDKSGLPSDRFSAERTGGSVSTLTIQRTQQEDSAVYLCASSYYRGRNTEAFFGQGTRLTVV.

This chain uses TRBV18 with TRBJ2-4; TRBD2 matches at 8 bases. The germline V gene encodes CDR1 KGHSH and CDR2 LQKENI. This CDR3 is 16 amino acids long. V trimming: 1 base; J trimming: 7 bases; junction bases outside the gene matches: 9. The CDR3 region is CASSPQASGSGNIQYF. DNA of the CDR3: TGTGCCAGCTCACCACAGGCGAGCGGGAGTGGGAACATTCAGTACTTC.

This clonotype showed up many times. This chain links TRBV27 with TRBJ2-7; 8 bases map to TRBD2. Germline assignment: CDR1 MNHEY and CDR2 SMNVEV (reference sequence). The V gene end was trimmed by 2 bases and the J gene end by 6 bases; junction bases not matched to a gene: 6. This CDR3 has 14 residues. Written as DNA, the CDR3 is TGTGCCAGCAGTTTAGCGAGCGGGAGCGGCGAGCAGTACTTC. Translation gives CASSLASGSGEQYF.

This clonotype was seen a handful of times. A much more abundant neighbour one base away suggests this may be a read error. The conserved phenylalanine or tryptophan is not found at the CDR3 terminus, so this likely reflects a read error. This chain uses TRBV7-2 with TRBJ1-1; perhaps TRBD1 as D (5 bases). The V gene's germline CDR1 is SGHTA and CDR2 FQGNSA. V was cut by 4 bases and J by 11 bases, with 11 bases left in between. The length of the CDR3 is 11 residues. The CDR3 bases are TGTGCCAGCAGCTACGGGGGAAATGCTTTCCTT. It yields the protein CASSYGGNAFL.

This clonotype was seen at least ten times. This rearrangement joins TRBV20-1 to TRBJ2-3; no clear D. CDR1 and CDR2 from the germline V gene are DFQATT and SNEGSKA (reference sequence). V dropped 2 bases and J dropped 6 bases, with 9 bases sitting between them. The CDR3 extends over 12 amino acids. CDR3 sequence (DNA): TGCAGTGCTAGACGCGAATCCGATACGCAGTATTTT. Its translation: CSARRESDTQYF.

There are many counts of this clonotype. The CDR3 spells CASSLLRDRGIEQFF. The CDR3 nucleotides are TGCGCCAGCAGCTTGTTGCGGGACCGAGGGATCGAGCAGTTCTTC. The chain has TRBV5-1 and TRBJ2-1; a possible D gene is TRBD2 (6 bases). CDR1 and CDR2 from the germline V gene are SGHRS and YFSETQ. The V end lost 1 base, the J end lost 10 bases, and 18 bases lay between the germline ends. This CDR3 is built from 15 residues.

This clonotype was recorded at least ten times. This chain uses TRBV12-3 or TRBV12-4 with TRBJ1-1; 7 positions agree with TRBD1. This CDR3 contains 14 residues. V shed 1 base and J 6 bases; nucleotides not matched to a gene: 5. The CDR3 loop is CASSLGDSGAEAFF. The CDR3 DNA reads TGTGCCAGCAGTTTAGGGGACAGTGGGGCTGAAGCTTTCTTT.

This clonotype appeared many times. The chain uses TRBV28 and TRBJ2-1; D is ambiguous. From germline, CDR1 is MDHEN and CDR2 SYDVKM. V lost 7 bases, J lost 15 bases, and 22 bases lay in between. CDR3 length: 13 residues. CDR3 sequence (DNA): TGTGCCAGCATTGACTTCGAAAAAGCTCGTCCGTTCTTC. Translating gives CASIDFEKARPFF.

This clonotype was detected ten times or more. The gene calls are TRBV10-1 and TRBJ1-2; D is unresolved. CDR1 WNHNN and CDR2 SYGVQD come from the germline V gene (reference sequence). This CDR3 region has 15 residues. Trimming pared 3 bases from V and 4 bases from J, leaving 15 bases between. The CDR3 DNA reads TGCGCCAGCAGTGATCGAAGTGGGGATCCCTATGGCTACACCTTC. Its protein product is CASSDRSGDPYGYTF.